At least ten counts were recorded for the clone carrying this T cell receptor (beta chain). Its antigen is currently unknown. This entry belongs to a study of molecular identifiers for immune sequencing clone quantification. About the study: RNA from roughly 20,000 or 100,000 naive CD8 cells was split five ways in replicates, with four sequenced. Broader study findings: Clonotypes surpassing 20 RNA copies contained over 98% of effector molecules, versus under 1% in naive cells.

For bulk TCR libraries, previously described methods and listed TCR primers were used. TCRdb called the PCR reads again in MiXCR, with one record for every CDR3 protein. The sample gives approximately 63,000 distinct CDR3 sequences, around 19% of which show up once; 1.4% to 1.5% is in the top ten. A CD8+CD4-CCR7+CD45RA+ phenotype served as the sorting definition for naive CD8 T cells. The CDR3 totals 14 residues. Germline loops: CDR1 MNHNS, CDR2 SASEGT. Germline trimming cut 5 bases from V and 3 bases from J; bases unmatched to any gene: 7. This TCR came from a human donor in good health. Some libraries in this study had Jurkat cell RNA spiked in. Sequencing was carried out using naive CD8+ T cells from blood, with Jurkat cell RNA spiked in. As for subset: FACS-sorted CD8+CD4-CCR7+CD45RA+ naive T cells. The chain uses TRBV6-1 and TRBJ2-7; TRBD1 agrees at 7 bases. Written as DNA, the CDR3 is TGTGCCAGCAGTCCCGGGACAGAATTCTACGAGCAGTACTTC. Protein: CASSPGTEFYEQYF.